These T cell receptor beta chains were read from a single sample in a study of T cell changes during pregnancy in multiple sclerosis. Clones were sequenced by immunoSEQ multiplex PCR, and TCRdb holds only the in-frame ones, with some missing. The table records 55,000 to 65,000 clones, 85% to 95% of them present only once. This material consisted of peripheral blood, taken after pregnancy. These receptors all come from a female donor with multiple sclerosis, enrolled in a pregnancy study. The CDR3 runs from the conserved cysteine through the conserved F or W. D genes are given only for firm matches. Not every row has a clone size; where given, it reads once, few, many or a size class.

V	size	J	D	CDR3	DNA
TRBV5-6	.	TRBJ2-7	TRBD2	CASSRTSGAFYEQYF	TGTGCCAGCAGCAGGACTAGCGGGGCCTTCTACGAGCAGTACTTC
TRBV9	.	TRBJ2-2	.	CASSVATTGELFF	TGTGCCAGCAGCGTAGCTACGACCGGGGAGCTGTTTTTT
TRBV19	.	TRBJ2-6	TRBD1	CASSPTGGSGANVLTF	TGTGCCAGTAGTCCGACAGGGGGCTCTGGGGCCAACGTCCTGACTTTC
TRBV10-3	once	TRBJ2-3	.	CAITGTPSDTQYF	TGTGCCATCACGGGGACTCCCTCAGATACGCAGTATTTT
TRBV19	.	TRBJ2-7	.	CASSKHTALSSYEQYF	TGTGCCAGTAGTAAACATACAGCCCTCAGTTCCTACGAGCAGTACTTC
TRBV7-9	.	TRBJ1-1	.	CASSHRGRETPEAFF	TGTGCCAGCAGCCATAGGGGGAGGGAGACGCCCGAAGCTTTCTTT
TRBV7-3	.	TRBJ1-1	.	CASRRTRNTEAFF	TGTGCCAGCAGACGAACTAGGAACACTGAAGCTTTCTTT
TRBV18	.	TRBJ2-7	TRBD1	CASSPGTGPYEQYF	TGTGCCAGCTCACCCGGGACAGGGCCCTACGAGCAGTACTTC
TRBV27	.	TRBJ1-1	.	CASRLKTVLNTEAFF	TGTGCCAGCAGACTCAAGACAGTTTTGAACACTGAAGCTTTCTTT
TRBV5-1	.	TRBJ1-2	.	CASSLADRGLNYGYTF	TGCGCCAGCAGCTTGGCAGATCGGGGGTTGAACTATGGCTACACCTTC
TRBV30	.	TRBJ2-1	TRBD1	CAWDPGQGFYNEQFF	TGTGCCTGGGACCCGGGACAGGGATTCTACAATGAGCAGTTCTTC
TRBV27	once	TRBJ2-7	TRBD2	CASSHTTSGLYEQYF	TGTGCCAGCAGTCATACGACTAGCGGACTATACGAGCAGTACTTC
TRBV7-9	.	TRBJ2-7	TRBD1	CASSLRDRAYEQYF	TGTGCCAGCAGCCTCCGGGACAGGGCCTACGAGCAGTACTTC
TRBV19	.	TRBJ2-2	TRBD2	CASSIDVLAGAPGELFF	TGTGCCAGTAGTATAGATGTCCTAGCGGGAGCCCCCGGGGAGCTGTTTTTT
TRBV14	.	TRBJ2-1	.	CASSQGTEQFF	TGTGCCAGCAGCCAAGGGACAGAGCAGTTCTTC
TRBV28	once	TRBJ2-1	TRBD2	CASSWGLAGGGYEQFF	TGTGCCAGCAGTTGGGGACTAGCGGGAGGGGGGTATGAGCAGTTCTTC
TRBV19	.	TRBJ2-5	.	CASSTRTGSETQYF	TGTGCCAGTAGTACCCGAACGGGTTCCGAGACCCAGTACTTC
TRBV6-1	.	TRBJ1-1	TRBD1	CASGQGPYTEAFF	TGTGCCAGTGGACAGGGTCCGTACACTGAAGCTTTCTTT
TRBV7-2	.	TRBJ2-7	TRBD1	CASSLGSGQGRAEQYF	TGTGCCAGCAGCTTAGGTTCGGGACAGGGGCGCGCCGAGCAGTACTTC
TRBV5-1	.	TRBJ2-5	.	CASSLTGGEETQYF	TGCGCCAGCAGCTTGACAGGGGGGGAAGAGACCCAGTACTTC
TRBV7-6	.	TRBJ2-7	.	CASSLGDKSYEQYF	TGTGCCAGCAGCTTAGGGGACAAGTCCTACGAGCAGTACTTC
TRBV7-8	.	TRBJ2-1	TRBD2	CASSSGGYNEQFF	TGTGCCAGCAGCTCGGGGGGCTACAATGAGCAGTTCTTC